These T cell receptor beta chains were read from a single sample in a study of T cell responses to AZD1222 COVID-19 vaccine. The protocol was immunoSEQ multiplex PCR, while the TCRdb copy is restricted to in-frame clones and leaves out a portion. The repertoire includes 100,000 to 150,000 clones, just under 95% of them detected once, and around 7% sits in the top ten. Sample: peripheral blood, taken on day 0 of AZD1222 vaccination. These receptors originate from an adult in good health. Both conserved end residues are trimmed from each CDR3. D genes are given only for firm matches.

D gene,V gene,CDR3 protein
.,TRBV4-1,ASSQDWGANTEAF
TRBD1,TRBV6-2/TRBV6-3,ASSDRGGTGANVLT
TRBD2,TRBV11-2,ASSEYPIWGRANEQY
.,TRBV2,ASSDRGGTEAF
.,TRBV7-8,ASSIGNSINEQF
TRBD1,TRBV6-5,ATKDRGVDYGYT
.,TRBV19,ASSGVTEAF
.,TRBV15,ATSSNRVNTEAF
.,TRBV6-1,ASSEGGAGNTEAF
.,TRBV27,ASSLSKGSTEAF
.,TRBV7-6,ASSQNGGGQETQY
TRBD1,TRBV25-1,ASSEGVDRVNYGYT
.,TRBV27,ASSSPDRWAGELF
TRBD2,TRBV9,ASSAGDYLGLNEQF
TRBD2,TRBV7-8,ASSPLAGGTGELF
.,TRBV4-1,ASSQEHGGGDTQY
.,TRBV27,ASSDQWTGPYEQY
TRBD2,TRBV3-1/TRBV3-2,ASRWAGGPEQF
.,TRBV2,ASSDLGGYEQY
TRBD2,TRBV7-8,ASSGTNSYNEQF
TRBD1,TRBV6-6,ASQTGLGEKLF
.,TRBV4-2,ASRFVDGGETQY
TRBD2,TRBV2,ASSALAGGDTQY
.,TRBV5-3,ARSPARGKSPEAF
.,TRBV6-5,ASSLGGSYEQY
TRBD2,TRBV9,ASSAAGVGYNEQF
.,TRBV19,ASSPLSGNYGYT
.,TRBV19,ASSIGGTNEAF
TRBD1,TRBV9,ASSVGLGWDRRNYGYT
TRBD2,TRBV29-1,SVNLPISGMKEQY
.,TRBV6-5,ASSYSKYYGYT
TRBD2,TRBV28,ASTPSAGGSNEQF
.,TRBV28,ASSSDYGYT
.,TRBV28,ASTWGDLYNEQF
TRBD1,TRBV5-1,ASSGGTGGNYEQY
TRBD2,TRBV15,ATSRDGVGGDEQF